Listed below are T cell receptor beta chains from one sample, sequenced in a study of blood T cell repertoires in COVID-19. Produced via immunoSEQ multiplex PCR; TCRdb's table is partial and in-frame only. The table lists 65,000 to 90,000 clones, roughly nine tenths of them singletons, with around 9% in the top ten. What was sequenced was peripheral blood. The source is an elderly man with acute or convalescent COVID-19. Each CDR3 is given with its conserved first and last residue. A D gene is named only where the DNA matches it firmly. Clone size is stated in some rows and not others, as once, few, many or a class when expanded.

>once|TRBD1|TRBV3-1/TRBV3-2|TRBJ2-3
CASSHSVGQALGSDTQYF
TGTGCCAGCAGCCACAGCGTTGGACAGGCTTTGGGTTCAGATACGCAGTATTTT
>few|NA|TRBV20-1|TRBJ1-6
CSASVGLGEAPLHF
TGCAGTGCTAGTGTGGGACTGGGGGAAGCACCCCTCCACTTT
>NA|NA|TRBV28|TRBJ1-1
CASFLGRVRGYTEAFF
TGTGCCAGCTTCTTAGGGAGGGTGAGGGGGTACACTGAAGCTTTCTTT
>NA|NA|TRBV2|TRBJ2-3
CASRWGGFTDTQYF
TGTGCCAGCAGATGGGGCGGCTTCACAGATACGCAGTATTTT
>NA|TRBD2|TRBV7-2|TRBJ2-1
CASSLEPSGGAYNEQFF
TGTGCCAGCAGCCTTGAGCCTAGCGGGGGGGCGTACAATGAGCAGTTCTTC
>once|NA|TRBV30|TRBJ1-1
CAWAGQRNTEAFF
TGTGCCTGGGCAGGACAGCGGAACACTGAAGCTTTCTTT
>NA|NA|TRBV19|TRBJ1-3
CASLIRGLVLGHSGNTIYF
TGTGCCAGCCTAATTAGGGGTCTAGTATTAGGGCACTCTGGAAACACCATATATTTT
>NA|NA|TRBV30|TRBJ2-5
CAWRAAGETQYF
TGTGCCTGGAGAGCAGCAGGGGAGACCCAGTACTTC
>NA|NA|TRBV28|TRBJ1-5
CASSPHEGSIQPQHF
TGTGCCAGCAGTCCCCACGAGGGCAGTATTCAGCCCCAGCATTTT
>NA|NA|TRBV6-5|TRBJ2-7
CASSLAGGYEQYF
TGTGCCAGCAGTTTAGCCGGGGGCTACGAGCAGTACTTC
>NA|TRBD1|TRBV4-1|TRBJ2-7
CASSHPGQGYEQYF
TGCGCCAGCAGCCACCCGGGACAGGGCTACGAGCAGTACTTC
>NA|NA|TRBV19|TRBJ1-5
CASSIVPLGVQPQHF
TGTGCCAGTAGTATAGTTCCCCTCGGGGTTCAGCCCCAGCATTTT
>NA|NA|TRBV19|TRBJ1-3
CASSPPGRTGNTIYF
TGTGCCAGTAGCCCTCCGGGAAGGACTGGAAACACCATATATTTT
>NA|NA|TRBV19|TRBJ1-1
CASARGGTEAFF
TGTGCCAGTGCTCGGGGGGGGACTGAAGCTTTCTTT
>NA|TRBD1|TRBV27|TRBJ2-1
CASRPLGQGANEQFF
TGTGCCAGCAGGCCGTTGGGACAGGGGGCGAATGAGCAGTTCTTC
>NA|NA|TRBV28|TRBJ1-5
CASGYLLGAGVLPQHF
TGTGCCAGCGGGTACCTCCTGGGGGCCGGTGTACTGCCCCAGCATTTT
>once|TRBD2|TRBV3-1/TRBV3-2|TRBJ2-7
CASSPVITSGPYEQYF
TGTGCCAGCAGCCCGGTGATTACTAGCGGCCCCTACGAGCAGTACTTC
>few|NA|TRBV19|TRBJ1-1
CASSPGTWDTEAFF
TGTGCCAGTAGTCCTGGGACATGGGACACTGAAGCTTTCTTT
>few|NA|TRBV5-1|TRBJ2-7
CASSLGPGGTYEQYF
TGCGCCAGCAGCTTGGGGCCAGGGGGGACCTACGAGCAGTACTTC
>once|TRBD1|TRBV2|TRBJ2-1
CASGGGQGPYNEQFF
TGTGCCAGCGGGGGAGGACAGGGACCCTACAATGAGCAGTTCTTC
>NA|TRBD2|TRBV27|TRBJ2-1
CASSFLASGNSYNEQFF
TGTGCCAGCAGTTTTTTGGCTAGCGGGAACTCCTACAATGAGCAGTTCTTC
>NA|NA|TRBV7-9|TRBJ2-1
CASSLLVGGNEQFF
TGTGCCAGCAGCCTCCTAGTGGGGGGAAATGAGCAGTTCTTC
>NA|NA|TRBV12-5|TRBJ2-5
CASGLVSSSLQETQYF
TGTGCTAGTGGTTTGGTATCGTCCAGTCTCCAAGAGACCCAGTACTTC
>NA|NA|TRBV20-1|TRBJ1-1
CSASDTGMNTEAFF
TGCAGTGCTAGTGATACGGGGATGAACACTGAAGCTTTCTTT
>NA|TRBD2|TRBV7-9|TRBJ2-1
CASSLDLAGVEQFF
TGTGCCAGCAGCTTAGATCTAGCGGGAGTTGAGCAGTTCTTC
>NA|NA|TRBV5-4|TRBJ1-2
CASSGDPGQGYGYTF
TGTGCCAGCAGCGGGGACCCGGGCCAGGGGTATGGCTACACCTTC
>NA|NA|TRBV5-1|TRBJ1-4
CASSFGGSNEKLFF
TGCGCCAGCAGCTTCGGCGGCTCAAATGAAAAACTGTTTTTT